A single sample is the source of the 23 T cell receptor beta chains below, sequenced in a study of molecular identifiers for immune sequencing clone quantification. TCRdb ran MiXCR on the PCR reads and lists one entry per CDR3 protein. The data show under 600,000 distinct CDR3 sequences, about a fifth seen once. Sequencing was performed on naive CD8+ T cells from blood, with Jurkat cell RNA spiked in. The subset is: FACS-sorted CD8+CD4-CCR7+CD45RA+ naive T cells. The source is a human donor in good health. Some libraries in this study had Jurkat cell RNA spiked in.

This clonotype was counted only a few times. This CDR3 is CASGGFSNQPQHF. The CDR3 DNA follows: TGTGCCAGCGGTGGGTTCAGCAATCAGCCCCAGCATTTT. The chain joins TRBV12-3 or TRBV12-4 to TRBJ1-5; D gene uncertain. The V end was cut by 8 bases, the J end by 1 base, with 9 bases between. The CDR3 has 13 amino acids.

This clonotype was counted ten times or more. As DNA, the CDR3 is TGCAGCGTTGAAGCGGGGGGCAAGGACACTGAAGCTTTCTTT. Its protein is CSVEAGGKDTEAFF. V is TRBV29-1 and J is TRBJ1-1, with a possible D match to TRBD1 (6 bases). Germline values: CDR1 SQVTM, CDR2 ANQGSEA. V was shortened by 1 base and J by 3 bases, with 12 bases between the two germline ends. This CDR3 has 14 residues. The full variable domain, its missing parts supplied by reference TRBV29-1 and TRBJ1-1, is SAVISQKPSRDICQRGTSLTIQCQVDSQVTMMFWYRQQPGQSLTLIATANQGSEATYESGFVIDKFPISRPNLTFSTLTVSNMSPEDSSIYLCSVEAGGKDTEAFFGQGTRLTVV.

The sample holds a few counts of this clonotype. The chain uses TRBV7-9 and TRBJ2-7; 7 bases are a match to TRBD1. The length of the CDR3 is 16 residues. Unmatched junction bases numbered 6, after V lost 0 bases and J lost 1 base. Germline V gene sequence: CDR1 SEHNR, CDR2 FQNEAQ (reference sequence). The CDR3 is CASSLAGQGVSYEQYF. The DNA for the CDR3 is TGTGCCAGCAGCTTAGCGGGGCAGGGGGTTTCCTACGAGCAGTACTTC.

This clonotype was observed many times. This chain uses TRBV14 with TRBJ1-4; 7 positions match TRBD1. The CDR3 extends over 15 amino acids. Germline V gene data show CDR1 as SGHDN and CDR2 as FVKESK. The junction had 5 bases not matched to a gene; V was cut back by 3 bases and J by 4 bases. Here the CDR3 DNA reads TGTGCCAGCAGCCAGAGGGACAGATATAATGAAAAACTGTTTTTT. It specifies CASSQRDRYNEKLFF.

The chain links TRBV6-2 or TRBV6-3 to TRBJ2-7; D is ambiguous. The CDR3 spans 12 residues. V was trimmed by 5 bases and J by 4 bases, leaving 9 bases between them. Per the germline V gene, CDR1 is MNHEY and CDR2 is SVGEGT. CDR3 in DNA: TGTGCCAGCAGTCACGTCGGATACGAGCAGTACTTC. Its translation: CASSHVGYEQYF.

The gene calls are TRBV2 and TRBJ1-1, with 7 positions matching TRBD1. V lost 10 bases to trimming and J lost 6 bases; unmatched junction nucleotides: 11. The CDR3 runs to 13 residues. CDR1 is SNHLY, CDR2 FYNNEI, per germline. CDR3 nucleotide sequence: TGTGCCACCGGACCCACAGGGGCTCCTGAAGCTTTCTTT. Protein sequence: CATGPTGAPEAFF.

This clonotype turned up a few times. The chain joins TRBV30 to TRBJ2-7, with D possibly being TRBD1 or TRBD2 (5 bases each). The germline V and J ends were trimmed by 4 bases and 3 bases, with 22 bases remaining between them. Germline V lookup: CDR1 GTSNPN, CDR2 SVGIG (reference sequence). The CDR3 contains 16 residues. This CDR3 reads CAWTGTERKPFYEQYF. The CDR3 coding sequence is TGTGCCTGGACCGGGACCGAACGTAAACCTTTCTACGAGCAGTACTTC. Filled out from reference TRBV30 and TRBJ2-7, the complete variable domain reads SQTIHQWPATLVQPVGSPLSLECTVEGTSNPNLYWYRQAAGRGLQLLFYSVGIGQISSEVPQNLSASRPQDRQFILSSKKLLLSDSGFYLCAWTGTERKPFYEQYFGPGTRLTVT.

This clonotype was seen only a few times. The junction shows a germline mismatch at one end, possibly a read error. The chain joins TRBV5-4 to TRBJ2-1; 11 positions agree with TRBD1. The CDR3 has 15 amino acids. Germline V gene lookup returns CDR1 SGHNT and CDR2 YYREEE (reference sequence). The CDR3 nucleotides are TGTACCAGCAGCTCGTGGGACAGGGGGATAAATGAGCAGTTCTTC. Its protein is CTSSSWDRGINEQFF.

Note on this clonotype: Its ends do not fully match the called genes, so a read error is possible. This chain's CDR3 is CASSQAGGAANTGELFF. The CDR3, as DNA: TGTGCCAGCAGTCAAGCCGGAGGCGCGGCCAACACCGGGGAGCTGTTTTTT. The V call is TRBV2, the J call TRBJ2-2, with a possible D match to TRBD2 (5 bases). This CDR3 is built from 17 residues. In germline, CDR1 is SNHLY, CDR2 FYNNEI.

The chain uses TRBV20-1 and TRBJ2-7; 7 nucleotides align to TRBD1. This CDR3 has 15 residues. Germline V gene lookup returns CDR1 DFQATT and CDR2 SNEGSKA (reference sequence). V gave up 0 bases and J gave up 1 base; unmatched junction bases: 6. The chain's CDR3 is CSARDPAGGSYEQYF. CDR3 sequence (DNA): TGCAGTGCTAGAGATCCTGCAGGGGGTTCCTACGAGCAGTACTTC.

This clonotype was detected only a few times. Written as DNA, the CDR3 is TGCGCCAGCAGCGGAGATCGGATCGGAGGAGCTGGGGCCAACGTCCTGACTTTC. Its protein product is CASSGDRIGGAGANVLTF. This chain uses TRBV4-1 with TRBJ2-6; D might be TRBD2 (5 bases). The V gene's germline CDR1 is MGHRA and CDR2 YSYEKL. The CDR3 covers 18 residues. Trimming pared 5 bases from V and 2 bases from J, leaving 19 bases between.

The V gene is TRBV6-2 or TRBV6-3, the J gene TRBJ1-5; no clear D. Germline CDR1 MNHEY, CDR2 SVGEGT. The CDR3 length is 15 residues. Trimming took 4 bases from V and 3 from J, leaving 13 bases between them. The DNA for the CDR3 is TGTGCCAGCAGTTCCCCCCGGGGTTTCAATCAGCCCCAGCATTTT. This encodes CASSSPRGFNQPQHF.

This clonotype was observed at least ten times. The chain joins TRBV7-6 to TRBJ2-5; a possible D gene is TRBD2 (6 bases). V gave up 5 bases and J gave up 2 bases, with 15 bases separating them. The CDR3 contains 15 residues. The germline CDR1 and CDR2 sequences are SGHVS and FNYEAQ. The DNA for the CDR3 is TGTGCCAGCAGCGTAATCTCTAGCGAACAAGAGACCCAGTACTTC. This translates into CASSVISSEQETQYF.

Comment on this clonotype: This may arise from a read error, as a much more abundant clone is one base away. The CDR3 sequence: CASSQPGAQNTEAFF. In DNA, the CDR3 is TGCGCCAGCAGCCAGCCCGGGGCCCAGAACACTGAAGCTTTCTTT. The rearrangement joins TRBV4-1 to TRBJ1-1, with D maybe TRBD1 (5 bases). V was clipped by 3 bases and J by 1 base, with 12 bases between them. Germline values: CDR1 MGHRA, CDR2 YSYEKL. This CDR3 is built from 15 residues.

This clonotype came up a few times. The gene calls are TRBV9 and TRBJ1-2, with 7 bases fitting TRBD1. Germline trimming cut 0 bases from V and 4 bases from J; bases unmatched to any gene: 18. The CDR3 is 19 amino acids. Germline assignment: CDR1 SGDLS and CDR2 YYNGEE. The CDR3 DNA sequence: TGTGCCAGCAGCGTAGAAGGTGACAGGGACGGATTCGGTAGCTATGGCTACACCTTC. This encodes CASSVEGDRDGFGSYGYTF. Drawing the rest from reference TRBV9 and TRBJ1-2, the complete variable domain is DSGVTQTPKHLITATGQRVTLRCSPRSGDLSVYWYQQSLDQGLQFLIQYYNGEERAKGNILERFSAQQFPDLHSELNLSSLELGDSALYFCASSVEGDRDGFGSYGYTFGSGTRLTVV.

This clonotype occurred many times. The chain couples TRBV5-1 to TRBJ2-7; TRBD1 aligns across 11 bases. Trimming removed 4 bases from V and 1 base from J; junction bases left unmatched: 7. The germline V gene encodes CDR1 SGHRS and CDR2 YFSETQ. This CDR3 is 16 amino acids long. CDR3 coding DNA: TGCGCCAGCAGCCCTCCCGGGACAGGGGGTTCCTACGAGCAGTACTTC. It translates to CASSPPGTGGSYEQYF.

Concerning this clonotype itself: One end of the junction is discordant with germline, which a read error may explain. This rearrangement joins TRBV5-1 to TRBJ2-2, with 10 bases that match TRBD2. This CDR3 is 17 amino acids long. The germline gives CDR1 SGHRS, CDR2 YFSETQ. The CDR3: CASTNLGLAENTRELFF. The DNA of the CDR3 is TGCGCCAGCACTAACCTCGGACTAGCGGAAAACACCAGGGAGCTGTTTTTT.

In this sample, this clonotype turned up many times. The V gene is TRBV10-3, the J gene TRBJ2-7, with D unresolved. The germline V gene encodes CDR1 ENHRY and CDR2 SYGVKD. The CDR3 has 12 amino acids. V was shortened by 0 bases and J by 4 bases, with 4 bases between the two germline ends. CDR3 loop: CAISESEYEQYF. CDR3 sequence (DNA): TGTGCCATCAGTGAGTCGGAGTACGAGCAGTACTTC.

This clonotype was seen many times. J is TRBJ2-7 and V is TRBV9; weak D call: TRBD1 (5 bases). Looked up from germline, CDR1 is SGDLS and CDR2 is YYNGEE. The length of the CDR3 is 14 residues. Between the trimmed V and J ends, which lost 4 bases and 0 bases, there was a span of 11 bases. CDR3: CASSPRQSSYEQYF. Written as DNA, the CDR3 is TGTGCCAGCAGCCCAAGACAGAGCTCCTACGAGCAGTACTTC.

This clonotype was counted a few times. The chain couples TRBV19 to TRBJ1-5; maybe TRBD1 (6 bases). With 5 bases removed from V and 5 bases from J, the gap between germline ends came to 16 bases. Germline lookup yields CDR1 LNHDA and CDR2 SQIVND (reference sequence). The CDR3 contains 15 residues. Here the CDR3 DNA reads TGTGCCAGTAGTTATGGGGGGCGGTCAGATCAGCCCCAGCATTTT. Protein: CASSYGGRSDQPQHF.

The chain has TRBV4-3 and TRBJ2-2, with TRBD1 matching over 12 bases. V shed 4 bases, J shed 7 bases, and the junction held 4 bases outside the gene matches. This CDR3 has 15 amino acids. The germline CDR1 and CDR2 sequences are LGHNA and YSLEER. The CDR3 DNA sequence: TGCGCCAGCAGCCTCGGGACAGGGGGCGTCGGGGAGCTGTTTTTT. It is translated as CASSLGTGGVGELFF.

J is TRBJ2-5 and V is TRBV21-1; TRBD1, the table's D call, was not compared with the DNA. TRBV21-1 is reported as a pseudogene. The CDR3 spans 15 residues. In nucleotides, the CDR3 is TGTGCCAGCAGCAATCCCCTTGGACAGCAAGAGACCCAGTACTTC. This encodes CASSNPLGQQETQYF.

This clonotype was detected many times. The chain couples TRBV5-1 to TRBJ2-5; TRBD2 matches at 7 bases. This CDR3 has 15 residues. Trimming at V came to 2 bases and at J to 2 bases, leaving 6 bases not matched to a gene. Germline V gene sequence: CDR1 SGHRS, CDR2 YFSETQ. The CDR3: CASSFGAGIQETQYF. The CDR3 DNA reads as TGCGCCAGCAGCTTTGGAGCGGGGATACAAGAGACCCAGTACTTC.